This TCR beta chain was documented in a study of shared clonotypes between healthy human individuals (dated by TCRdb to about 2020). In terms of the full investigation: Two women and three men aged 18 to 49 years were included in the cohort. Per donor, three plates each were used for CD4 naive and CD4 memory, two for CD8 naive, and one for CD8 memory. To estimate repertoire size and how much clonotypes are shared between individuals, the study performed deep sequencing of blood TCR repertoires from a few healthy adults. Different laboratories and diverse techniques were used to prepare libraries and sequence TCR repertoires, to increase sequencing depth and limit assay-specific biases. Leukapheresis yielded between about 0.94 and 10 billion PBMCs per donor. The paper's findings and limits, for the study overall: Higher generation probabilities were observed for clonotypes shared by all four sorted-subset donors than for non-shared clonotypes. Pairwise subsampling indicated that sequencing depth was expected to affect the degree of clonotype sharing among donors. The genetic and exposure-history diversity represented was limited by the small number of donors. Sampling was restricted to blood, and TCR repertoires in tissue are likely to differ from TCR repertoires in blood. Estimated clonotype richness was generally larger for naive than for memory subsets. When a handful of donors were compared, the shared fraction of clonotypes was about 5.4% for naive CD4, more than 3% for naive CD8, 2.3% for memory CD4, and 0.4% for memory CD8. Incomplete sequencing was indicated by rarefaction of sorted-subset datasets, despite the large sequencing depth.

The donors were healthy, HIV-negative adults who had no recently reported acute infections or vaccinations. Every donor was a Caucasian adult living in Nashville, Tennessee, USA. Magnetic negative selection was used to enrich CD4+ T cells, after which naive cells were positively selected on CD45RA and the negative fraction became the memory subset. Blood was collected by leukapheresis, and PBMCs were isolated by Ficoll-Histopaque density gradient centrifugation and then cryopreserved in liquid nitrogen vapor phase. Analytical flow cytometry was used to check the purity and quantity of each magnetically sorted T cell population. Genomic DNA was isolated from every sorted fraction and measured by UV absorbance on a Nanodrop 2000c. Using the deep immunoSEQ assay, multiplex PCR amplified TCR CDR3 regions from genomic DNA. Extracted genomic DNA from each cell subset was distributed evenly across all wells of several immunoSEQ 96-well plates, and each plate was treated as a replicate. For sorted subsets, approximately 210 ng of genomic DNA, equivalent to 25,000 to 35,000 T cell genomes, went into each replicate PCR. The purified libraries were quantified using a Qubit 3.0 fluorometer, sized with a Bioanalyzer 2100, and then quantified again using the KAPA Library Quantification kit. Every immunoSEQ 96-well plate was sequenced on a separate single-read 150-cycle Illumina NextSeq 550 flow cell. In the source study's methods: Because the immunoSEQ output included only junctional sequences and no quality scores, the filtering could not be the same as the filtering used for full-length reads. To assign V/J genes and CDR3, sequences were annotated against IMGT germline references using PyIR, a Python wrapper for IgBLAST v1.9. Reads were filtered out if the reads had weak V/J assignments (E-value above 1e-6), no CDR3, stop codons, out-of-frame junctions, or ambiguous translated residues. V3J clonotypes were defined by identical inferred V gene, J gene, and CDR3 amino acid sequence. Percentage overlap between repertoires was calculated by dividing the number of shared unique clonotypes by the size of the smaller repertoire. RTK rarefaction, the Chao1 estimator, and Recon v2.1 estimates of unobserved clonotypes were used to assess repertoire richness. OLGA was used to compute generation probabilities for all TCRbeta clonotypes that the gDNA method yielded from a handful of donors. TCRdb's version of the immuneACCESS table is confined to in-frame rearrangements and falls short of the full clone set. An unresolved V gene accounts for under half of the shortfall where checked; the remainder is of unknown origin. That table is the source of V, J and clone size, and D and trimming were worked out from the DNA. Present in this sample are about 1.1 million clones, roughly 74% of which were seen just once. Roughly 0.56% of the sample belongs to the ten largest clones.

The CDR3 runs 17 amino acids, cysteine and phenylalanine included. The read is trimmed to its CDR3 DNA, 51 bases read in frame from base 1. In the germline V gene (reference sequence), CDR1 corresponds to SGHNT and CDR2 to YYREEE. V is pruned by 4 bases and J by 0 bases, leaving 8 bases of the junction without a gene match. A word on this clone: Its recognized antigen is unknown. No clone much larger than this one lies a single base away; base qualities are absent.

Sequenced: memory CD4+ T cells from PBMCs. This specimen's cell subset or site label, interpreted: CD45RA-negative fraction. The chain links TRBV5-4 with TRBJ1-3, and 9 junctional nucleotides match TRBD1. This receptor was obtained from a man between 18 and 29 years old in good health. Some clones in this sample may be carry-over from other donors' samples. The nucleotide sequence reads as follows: TGTGCCAGCAGCCTGGGACAGGGTCGGAGCTCTGGAAACACCATATATTTT. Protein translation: CASSLGQGRSSGNTIYF.